This record covers a single TCR beta chain. This sample was included in a study of cytomegalovirus exposure and HLA in healthy donors. There were likely unrecorded immune exposures, though donors were nominally healthy when sampled. The primer mix had 60 Vbeta and 13 Jbeta primers. Data came from immunoSEQ multiplex PCR; TCRdb stores just in-frame clones and leaves some out. The ten top clones account for approximately 1.1%, within a sample of some 80,000 clones. Germline V gene lookup returns CDR1 WSHSY and CDR2 SAAADI. CDR3 length: 15 amino acids. With 2 bases clipped from V and 4 bases from J, the junction kept 6 bases outside the gene matches.

The receptor was derived from a woman in her thirties in good health and CMV-seronegative. The chain couples TRBV10-2 to TRBJ2-7; 9 bases map to TRBD1. The sample consisted of PBMCs. The CDR3 DNA reads as TGCGCCAGCAGTGAGACCGGGACAGGGAGGTACGAGCAGTACTTC. It yields the protein CASSETGTGRYEQYF.